The 3 T cell receptor beta chains presented below share a single source sample, sequenced in a study of cytomegalovirus exposure and HLA in healthy donors. Primers: 60 Vbeta forward and 13 Jbeta reverse. Method: immunoSEQ multiplex PCR; TCRdb's copy keeps in-frame clones and lacks some. The data show more than 140,000 clones, with roughly 79% seen just once and roughly 0.7% held by the top ten. Specimen: PBMCs. The source of these receptors is a male donor in good health and CMV-seronegative.

V is TRBV6-5 and J is TRBJ1-2; 7 bases map to TRBD1. This CDR3 region has 13 residues. Germline values: CDR1 MNHEY, CDR2 SVGAGI. Losses at the gene ends were 6 bases for V and 3 bases for J; bases not matched to a gene: 4. This CDR3 reads CASRTDRDYGYTF. CDR3 in DNA: TGTGCCAGCAGGACCGACAGGGACTATGGCTACACCTTC.

The CDR3 reads CAWSRQGREKLFF. CDR3 nucleotides: TGTGCCTGGTCCAGACAGGGGAGGGAAAAACTGTTTTTT. V gene TRBV30 combines with J gene TRBJ1-4; 8 bases fit TRBD1. The junction had 7 bases not matched to a gene; V was cut back by 5 bases and J by 8 bases. This CDR3 is built from 13 residues. CDR1 is GTSNPN and CDR2 is SVGIG in the germline V gene (reference sequence).

This clone was observed a single time. The rearrangement links TRBV6-6 to TRBJ1-1; the D gene is possibly TRBD1 (6 bases). The CDR3 contains 15 residues. In germline, CDR1 is MNHNY, CDR2 SVGAGI (reference sequence). Trimming removed 5 bases from V and 2 bases from J, with 15 bases in between. CDR3 nucleotide sequence: TGTGCCAGCAGTGAGGGGGAGACCGTAAACACTGAAGCTTTCTTT. Amino acids: CASSEGETVNTEAFF.